This T cell receptor beta chain was obtained from a study of blood T cell repertoires in COVID-19. Per the original data handling: Nucleated cell number was recorded as an estimate derived from reference gene primer amplification. Profiling relied on immunoSEQ multiplex PCR, and the TCRdb table lists in-frame clones only, not all of them. V and J calls plus clone size are reproduced from that table; the DNA served to infer D and trimming. The repertoire holds 150,000 to 180,000 clones, 91% seen once, with approximately 0.59% in the top ten. The receptor was isolated from a man aged 50 to 60 with acute or convalescent COVID-19. Sequencing input: peripheral blood.

The CDR3 protein is CASSYDPGTVNSPLHF. The CDR3 bases are TGTGCCAGCAGTTACGACCCCGGGACAGTGAATTCACCCCTCCACTTT. The chain recombines TRBV6-6 with TRBJ1-6; 7 positions agree with TRBD1. V shed 2 bases, J shed 7 bases, and the junction held 8 bases outside the gene matches. This CDR3 contains 16 residues. Per germline, CDR1 MNHNY and CDR2 SVGAGI (reference sequence).